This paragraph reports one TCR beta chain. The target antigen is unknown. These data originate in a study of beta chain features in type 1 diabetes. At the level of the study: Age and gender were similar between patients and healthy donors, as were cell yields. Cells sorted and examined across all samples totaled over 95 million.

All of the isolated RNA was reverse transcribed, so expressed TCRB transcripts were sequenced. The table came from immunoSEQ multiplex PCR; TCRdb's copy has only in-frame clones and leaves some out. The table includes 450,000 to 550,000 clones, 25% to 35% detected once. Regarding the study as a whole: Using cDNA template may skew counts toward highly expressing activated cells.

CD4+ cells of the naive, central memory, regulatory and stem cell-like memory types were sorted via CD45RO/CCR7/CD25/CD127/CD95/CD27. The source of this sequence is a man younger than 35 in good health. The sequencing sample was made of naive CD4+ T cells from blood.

CDR3 residues: CASSTLGQGPYNEQFF. CDR3 bases: TGCGCCAGCAGTACTCTGGGACAGGGCCCTTACAATGAGCAGTTCTTC. The chain couples TRBV5-1 to TRBJ2-1; 9 bases are a match to TRBD1. This CDR3 region has 16 residues. J gave up 4 bases and V 5 bases, and 10 bases lay outside the gene matches. Germline V gene lookup returns CDR1 SGHRS and CDR2 YFSETQ.